Below, 29 T cell receptor beta chains from the same sample are listed, as sequenced in a study of cytomegalovirus exposure and HLA in healthy donors. 60 Vbeta and 13 Jbeta primers were used in PCR. Clones were sequenced by immunoSEQ multiplex PCR, and TCRdb holds only the in-frame ones, with some missing. The sample contains around 260,000 clones, 80% of which appear only once. The sample comprised PBMCs. These TCRs come from a girl under 10 years old in good health and CMV-seronegative.

This clone was recorded a few times. The rearrangement links TRBV4-1 to TRBJ1-1; D call uncertain. Germline CDR1 MGHRA, CDR2 YSYEKL. The CDR3 length is 14 residues. Trimming left V 0 bases short and J 3 bases short, with 8 bases between. CDR3 nucleotide sequence: TGCGCCAGCAGCCAAGAAGGCGGATACACTGAAGCTTTCTTT. Amino acid sequence: CASSQEGGYTEAFF.

Of note for this clone: The junction shows a germline mismatch at one end, possibly a read error. Within the sample, other DNA sequences also encode this same CDR3. This chain connects TRBV2 to TRBJ2-7, with a possible D match to TRBD1 (5 bases). This CDR3 is built from 11 residues. Germline-derived CDR1 and CDR2 are SNHLY and FYNNEI. CDR3 bases: TGTGCCAGCAGCAGGGTTTACGAACAGTACTTC. Its translation is CASSRVYEQYF.

This clone was seen a handful of times. The chain links TRBV5-6 to TRBJ1-1; weak D call: TRBD1 (6 bases). CDR1 and CDR2 from the germline V gene are SGHDT and YYEEEE. The V and J ends lost 5 bases and 8 bases respectively, with 10 bases between them. There are 11 residues in the CDR3. This chain's CDR3 is CASSTGTEAFF. The CDR3 region has the DNA TGTGCCAGCAGTACCGGGACAGAAGCTTTCTTT.

J is TRBJ2-7 and V is TRBV4-1; TRBD2 matches at 10 bases. CDR1 and CDR2 from the germline V gene are MGHRA and YSYEKL. The V segment lost 4 bases and the J segment 4 bases; nucleotides outside the gene matches: 10. There are 16 residues in the CDR3. The CDR3 loop reads CASSLETSGILYEQYF. The CDR3 DNA is TGCGCCAGCAGCCTTGAAACTAGCGGGATTCTTTACGAGCAGTACTTC.

The V and J genes are TRBV6-5 and TRBJ2-7; 7 positions match TRBD1. Germline CDR1 and CDR2: MNHEY and SVGAGI. The CDR3 consists of 15 residues. V lost 0 bases and J lost 2; bases outside the gene matches: 4. CDR3 DNA: TGTGCCAGCAGTTACTCTACAGGGGCCACCTACGAGCAGTACTTC. Translated: CASSYSTGATYEQYF.

This sequence joins TRBV15 and TRBJ2-1, with 9 bases that match TRBD2. This CDR3 has 18 residues. The V and J ends lost 0 bases and 2 bases, in that order; junction bases with no gene match: 8. Germline V gene data show CDR1 as LNHNV and CDR2 as YYDKDF (reference sequence). CDR3 in DNA: TGTGCCACCAGCAGAGATCTCTGCGGGAGGGAACCCTACAATGAGCAGTTCTTC. Its protein product is CATSRDLCGREPYNEQFF. The whole variable domain, remainder taken from reference TRBV15 and TRBJ2-1, is DAMVIQNPRYQVTQFGKPVTLSCSQTLNHNVMYWYQQKSSQAPKLLFHYYDKDFNNEADTPDNFQSRRPNTSFCFLDIRSPGLGDTAMYLCATSRDLCGREPYNEQFFGPGTRLTVL.

This clone was counted between two and nine times. This chain joins TRBV7-9 and TRBJ2-7, with D possibly being TRBD1 (5 bases). V dropped 0 bases and J dropped 5 bases, with 11 bases sitting between them. CDR3 length equals 14 residues. Germline CDR1 SEHNR, CDR2 FQNEAQ (reference sequence). This CDR3 reads CASSLAREGDEQYF. CDR3 in DNA: TGTGCCAGCAGCTTAGCCAGGGAAGGGGACGAGCAGTACTTC.

The chain is built from TRBV7-2 and TRBJ2-1, with a weak D call TRBD2 (6 bases). The CDR3 is 19 residues long. V was trimmed by 1 base and J by 1 base, leaving 20 bases between them. Germline V gene lookup returns CDR1 SGHTA and CDR2 FQGNSA. CDR3 sequence: CASSLVPGGILESYNEQFF. The DNA for the CDR3 is TGTGCCAGCAGCTTAGTCCCCGGGGGTATTCTAGAATCCTACAATGAGCAGTTCTTC. Drawing the rest from reference TRBV7-2 and TRBJ2-1, the complete variable domain is GAGVSQSPSNKVTEKGKDVELRCDPISGHTALYWYRQSLGQGLEFLIYFQGNSAPDKSGLPSDRFSAERTGGSVSTLTIQRTQQEDSAVYLCASSLVPGGILESYNEQFFGPGTRLTVL.

The CDR3 nucleotides read TGTGCCAGCAGCTTAGGGCAGAGGGTTAGTACTAATGAAAAACTGTTTTTT. Protein sequence: CASSLGQRVSTNEKLFF. The chain couples TRBV11-3 to TRBJ1-4; no clear D gene. CDR1 and CDR2 (germline): SGHNT, YENEEA. This CDR3 is built from 17 residues. V was clipped by 1 base and J by 2 bases, with 14 bases between them.

The chain links TRBV7-9 to TRBJ1-1, with no clear D. CDR1 SEHNR and CDR2 FQNEAQ come from the germline V gene (reference sequence). The CDR3 is made up of 14 amino acids. The chain's CDR3 is CSPRQVLMNTEAFF. DNA of the CDR3: TGTTCCCCCAGACAAGTTCTCATGAACACTGAAGCTTTCTTT.

The chain combines TRBV28 with TRBJ1-6; the D is unclear. V was clipped by 6 bases and J by 10 bases, with 13 bases between them. Germline lookup yields CDR1 MDHEN and CDR2 SYDVKM. The CDR3 runs 13 residues. The CDR3 loop is CASSPPPRSPLHF. DNA of the CDR3: TGTGCCAGCAGCCCACCCCCGCGGTCACCCCTCCACTTT.

The chain couples TRBV9 to TRBJ2-7; 7 bases are shared with TRBD1. Germline V CDR1 and CDR2: SGDLS, YYNGEE. The V and J ends lost 9 bases and 3 bases, in that order; junction bases with no gene match: 6. The CDR3 is 12 amino acids. This CDR3 is CATWGQYYEQYF. The CDR3 DNA reads as TGTGCCACTTGGGGACAGTACTACGAGCAGTACTTC. Full variable domain (missing parts from reference TRBV9 and TRBJ2-7): DSGVTQTPKHLITATGQRVTLRCSPRSGDLSVYWYQQSLDQGLQFLIQYYNGEERAKGNILERFSAQQFPDLHSELNLSSLELGDSALYFCATWGQYYEQYFGPGTRLTVT.

This chain joins TRBV30 and TRBJ2-7; 11 bases agree with TRBD2. CDR1 is GTSNPN and CDR2 is SVGIG in the germline V gene (reference sequence). The CDR3 is 14 residues long. J was trimmed by 6 bases and V by 7 bases; bases with no gene match: 11. This chain's CDR3 is CALLLSGLAGEQYF. The CDR3 nucleotides read TGTGCCTTGTTACTCTCCGGACTAGCGGGCGAGCAGTACTTC.

The genes are TRBV6-6 and TRBJ1-3, with D possibly TRBD1 on 5 matching bases. Germline V gene sequence: CDR1 MNHNY, CDR2 SVGAGI (reference sequence). V was cut by 2 bases and J by 7 bases, with 15 bases left in between. CDR3 length: 15 residues. The CDR3 DNA follows: TGTGCCAGCAGTTACACAGGCCGCGAGGTGAACACCATATATTTT. This encodes CASSYTGREVNTIYF.

This clone has more than one count but fewer than ten. The chain employs TRBV10-3 and TRBJ1-1, with D perhaps matching TRBD1 (6 bases). The CDR3 covers 13 residues. Germline V gives CDR1 ENHRY, CDR2 SYGVKD. Trimming left V 3 bases short and J 5 bases short, with 10 bases between. The CDR3 sequence is CAISDGGLTEAFF. The CDR3 DNA follows: TGTGCCATCAGTGATGGGGGCTTGACTGAAGCTTTCTTT.

The V gene is TRBV28, the J gene TRBJ2-1; D call uncertain. Per the germline V gene, CDR1 is MDHEN and CDR2 is SYDVKM. The CDR3 is 14 amino acids. V dropped 0 bases and J dropped 7 bases, with 10 bases sitting between them. The CDR3 here is CASSLWAAANEQFF. The CDR3 DNA follows: TGTGCCAGCAGTTTATGGGCAGCAGCGAATGAGCAGTTCTTC.

The chain uses TRBV21-1 and TRBJ2-1; the listed D gene, TRBD2, was not tested against the DNA. TRBV21-1 is noted as a pseudogene. The CDR3 covers 13 residues. This CDR3 is CASSPKVHNEQFF. DNA for the CDR3: TGTGCCAGCAGCCCTAAAGTGCACAATGAGCAGTTCTTC.

The rearrangement links TRBV5-1 to TRBJ1-1; TRBD1 aligns across 9 bases. The junction had 11 bases not matched to a gene; V was cut back by 4 bases and J by 1 base. The CDR3 is made up of 17 amino acids. Germline lookup yields CDR1 SGHRS and CDR2 YFSETQ. The CDR3 protein is CASSHLDRGIRNTEAFF. In DNA, the CDR3 is TGCGCCAGCAGCCACTTGGACAGGGGAATACGGAACACTGAAGCTTTCTTT.

The genes are TRBV18 and TRBJ2-7; a weak D match, TRBD2 (6 bases). Germline CDR1 reads KGHSH; CDR2 reads LQKENI. V lost 3 bases to trimming and J lost 5 bases, with 14 bases between them. The CDR3 is 14 amino acids. The CDR3: CASSPPAGADEQYF. The CDR3 region has the DNA TGTGCCAGCTCACCCCCAGCGGGCGCCGACGAGCAGTACTTC.

This clone was detected once. This chain joins TRBV5-1 and TRBJ2-1; TRBD2 agrees at 9 bases. The CDR3 covers 15 residues. Germline CDR1 SGHRS, CDR2 YFSETQ. The junction had 7 bases not matched to a gene; V was cut back by 0 bases and J by 9 bases. This CDR3 is CASSLGGTSPVEQFF. The CDR3 coding sequence is TGCGCCAGCAGCTTGGGGGGGACTAGCCCGGTTGAGCAGTTCTTC.

The V call is TRBV7-6, the J call TRBJ2-5, with 10 positions matching TRBD2. Per germline, CDR1 SGHVS and CDR2 FNYEAQ. V lost 3 bases to trimming and J lost 4 bases; unmatched junction nucleotides: 11. The CDR3 is made up of 17 amino acids. CDR3 in amino acids: CASSFQHSGGNRETQYF. CDR3 DNA: TGTGCCAGCAGCTTCCAACATAGCGGGGGGAATCGAGAGACCCAGTACTTC.

The sample holds a few counts of this clone. The V call is TRBV7-8, the J call TRBJ2-3; 10 bases are shared with TRBD2. The CDR3 extends over 15 amino acids. V lost 8 bases to trimming and J lost 1 base; unmatched junction nucleotides: 6. The V gene's germline CDR1 is SGHVS and CDR2 FQNEAQ. CDR3 sequence reads: CASSRTSGGTDTQYF. CDR3 coding DNA: TGTGCCAGCTCCCGTACTAGCGGGGGCACAGATACGCAGTATTTT.

J is TRBJ2-7 and V is TRBV11-1; D is unclear. The CDR3 spans 13 residues. CDR1 is SGHAT and CDR2 is FQDESV in the germline V gene (reference sequence). Trimming took off 2 bases at V and 6 bases at J, with 11 bases between the two ends. In DNA, the CDR3 is TGTGCCAGCAGCTTAATTGGTCCGCGCGAGCAGTACTTC. Translated: CASSLIGPREQYF.

The gene calls are TRBV12-1 and TRBJ1-4. TRBV12-1 is described as a pseudogene. There are 14 residues in the CDR3. The CDR3 sequence: CASSPTATHEKLFF. CDR3 nucleotide sequence: TGTGCCAGCAGTCCTACGGCGACTCATGAAAAACTGTTTTTT.

This sequence joins TRBV30 and TRBJ2-5; no definite D call. V was trimmed by 3 bases and J by 2 bases, leaving 10 bases between them. This CDR3 is 13 amino acids long. Germline CDR1 is GTSNPN and CDR2 is SVGIG (reference sequence). The CDR3 spells CAWRPYGQETQYF. The DNA for the CDR3 is TGTGCCTGGAGACCCTACGGGCAAGAGACCCAGTACTTC.

V gene TRBV4-2 combines with J gene TRBJ2-1; perhaps TRBD2 as D (6 bases). Between the trimmed V and J ends, which lost 3 bases and 4 bases, there was a span of 10 bases. CDR3 length equals 14 residues. Germline loops: CDR1 LGHNA, CDR2 YNFKEQ. The CDR3: CASSQGGVYNEQFF. DNA for the CDR3: TGTGCCAGCAGCCAGGGGGGTGTTTACAATGAGCAGTTCTTC.

The chain employs TRBV5-1 and TRBJ2-1; 10 nucleotides match TRBD1. Germline values: CDR1 SGHRS, CDR2 YFSETQ. The V and J ends lost 0 bases and 6 bases, in that order; junction bases with no gene match: 3. The CDR3 is made up of 15 amino acids. The CDR3 region has the DNA TGCGCCAGCAGCTTGGAGACAGGGGGCTTCAATGAGCAGTTCTTC. Translating gives CASSLETGGFNEQFF.

For the CDR3, the DNA is TGTGCCTGGGCTCCGGGACAGGGGATTCGGGGCTACACCTTC. Amino acids: CAWAPGQGIRGYTF. The chain is built from TRBV30 and TRBJ1-2; 10 bases fit TRBD1. V gave up 5 bases and J gave up 8 bases; unmatched junction bases: 11. The germline V gene has CDR1 GTSNPN and CDR2 SVGIG (reference sequence). This CDR3 is built from 14 residues.

This clone turned up a few times. The chain links TRBV9 to TRBJ1-5; 7 bases are shared with TRBD1. V shed 0 bases, J shed 4 bases, and the junction held 4 bases outside the gene matches. The CDR3 loop spans 15 amino acids. CDR1 and CDR2 from the germline V gene are SGDLS and YYNGEE. DNA of the CDR3: TGTGCCAGCAGCGTAGCAGGGACAGCAAATCAGCCCCAGCATTTT. Its translation is CASSVAGTANQPQHF.